Shown below are 30 T cell receptor beta chains from a single sample sequenced in a study of blood T cell repertoires in COVID-19. Assay: immunoSEQ multiplex PCR; the TCRdb copy retains only in-frame clones and omits some. This table has over 85,000 clones, approximately 87% appearing once. Sequenced input: peripheral blood. Every receptor here comes from a human donor in a cohort sampled during active COVID-19.

The chain has TRBV7-9 and TRBJ1-2; tentative D call: TRBD1 (6 bases). V shed 6 bases and J shed 6 bases, with 17 bases lying between them. Germline CDR1 reads SEHNR; CDR2 reads FQNEAQ (reference sequence). The CDR3 is 14 residues long. The CDR3 protein is CASSLAVGADGYTF. Written as DNA, the CDR3 is TGTGCCAGCAGTCTAGCGGTGGGGGCGGATGGCTACACCTTC.

The chain employs TRBV3-1 (or the pseudogene TRBV3-2) and TRBJ1-2; D uncertain. This CDR3 region has 15 residues. From germline, CDR1 is LGHDT and CDR2 YNNKEL (reference sequence). Trimming took off 0 bases at V and 4 bases at J, with 12 bases between the two ends. The CDR3 loop is CASSQEWSRSYGYTF. The CDR3 DNA is TGTGCCAGCAGCCAAGAATGGAGTCGCAGCTATGGCTACACCTTC.

The chain has TRBV5-6 and TRBJ2-3; 11 nucleotides agree with TRBD2. V trimming: 3 bases; J trimming: 4 bases; junction bases outside the gene matches: 16. The CDR3 has 19 residues. Germline V gene lookup returns CDR1 SGHDT and CDR2 YYEEEE. The CDR3 DNA follows: TGTGCCAGCAGCTCTGTAGCGGGGGGGGCGGAGCAAACCTCAGATACGCAGTATTTT. This gives the protein CASSSVAGGAEQTSDTQYF.

V is TRBV11-2 and J is TRBJ2-1; TRBD2 might be the D (6 bases). This CDR3 region has 19 residues. Germline CDR1 is SGHAT and CDR2 is FQNNGV. Trimming cost V 0 bases and J 2 bases, with 20 bases left between them. The CDR3 region is CASSLDGVKTGGTYNEQFF. The CDR3 bases are TGTGCCAGCAGCTTAGACGGGGTGAAGACGGGCGGGACCTACAATGAGCAGTTCTTC.

The genes are TRBV7-3 and TRBJ1-1; D may be TRBD1 (5 bases). Per germline, CDR1 SGHTA and CDR2 FQGTGA. Trimming cost V 5 bases and J 1 base, with 11 bases left between them. The CDR3 is 14 amino acids. CDR3 coding DNA: TGTGCCAGCAGCCCCGGGACTCCGAACACTGAAGCTTTCTTT. Protein: CASSPGTPNTEAFF. Drawing the rest from reference TRBV7-3 and TRBJ1-1, the complete variable domain is GAGVSQTPSNKVTEKGKYVELRCDPISGHTALYWYRQSLGQGPEFLIYFQGTGAADDSGLPNDRFFAVRPEGSVSTLKIQRTERGDSAVYLCASSPGTPNTEAFFGQGTRLTVV.

This clone has a count of ten or more. The chain recombines TRBV24-1 with TRBJ1-1; 12 bases match TRBD1. The CDR3 has 18 residues. V was clipped by 3 bases and J by 4 bases; unmatched bases: 11. Germline loops: CDR1 KGHDR, CDR2 SFDVKD. The chain's CDR3 is CATSDTGTGGAGGTEAFF. DNA of the CDR3: TGTGCCACCAGTGATACCGGGACAGGGGGCGCGGGGGGCACTGAAGCTTTCTTT.

This chain connects TRBV19 to TRBJ2-5; 12 bases fit TRBD2. Unmatched junction bases numbered 10, after V lost 4 bases and J lost 4 bases. The CDR3 totals 17 residues. Germline V CDR1 and CDR2: LNHDA, SQIVND (reference sequence). CDR3 in amino acids: CASSRFPSGGAIETQYF. The DNA of the CDR3 is TGTGCCAGTAGTAGGTTCCCTAGCGGGGGGGCCATAGAGACCCAGTACTTC.

DNA of the CDR3: TGTGCCAGCAGCGTAGTAGCGGGAGGGCTAGGCGGGGAGCTGTTTTTT. The encoded protein is CASSVVAGGLGGELFF. The rearrangement joins TRBV9 to TRBJ2-2, with 11 nucleotides matching TRBD2. CDR1 SGDLS and CDR2 YYNGEE come from the germline V gene. The CDR3 runs 16 residues. The V and J ends lost 0 bases and 7 bases, in that order; junction bases with no gene match: 5.

J is TRBJ2-1 and V is TRBV5-1; D unresolved. Trimming took off 2 bases at V and 3 bases at J, with 6 bases between the two ends. From germline, CDR1 is SGHRS and CDR2 YFSETQ. CDR3 length equals 13 residues. Here the CDR3 DNA reads TGCGCCAGCAGCTTAACCAGCTACAATGAGCAGTTCTTC. It encodes CASSLTSYNEQFF.

V usage is TRBV28 and J usage is TRBJ2-7; 9 bases line up with TRBD2. This CDR3 has 13 residues. CDR1 MDHEN and CDR2 SYDVKM come from the germline V gene. V trimming: 2 bases; J trimming: 4 bases; junction bases outside the gene matches: 0. The CDR3 loop is CASSLLAGYEQYF. DNA for the CDR3: TGTGCCAGCAGTTTACTAGCGGGATACGAGCAGTACTTC.

The chain joins TRBV10-3 to TRBJ2-2, with D maybe TRBD2 (6 bases). Per the germline V gene, CDR1 is ENHRY and CDR2 is SYGVKD. This CDR3 spans 14 amino acids. V lost 6 bases and J 1 base, leaving 9 bases between the germline ends. This CDR3 is CAIRDGGNTGELFF. CDR3 nucleotide sequence: TGTGCCATCAGGGACGGGGGGAACACCGGGGAGCTGTTTTTT.

The gene calls are TRBV15 and TRBJ1-4; 7 bases line up with TRBD1. Germline V gene data show CDR1 as LNHNV and CDR2 as YYDKDF (reference sequence). With V trimmed by 0 bases and J by 4 bases, 8 bases remained unmatched. The CDR3 runs to 17 residues. The CDR3 DNA sequence: TGTGCCACCAGCAGAGATCTAGCCAGGGGGAGTAATGAAAAACTGTTTTTT. This translates into CATSRDLARGSNEKLFF.

To note about this clone: At one of its ends the junction is not consistent with the germline gene, which may arise from a read error. This chain joins TRBV5-6 and TRBJ2-1, with 7 bases lining up with TRBD1. This CDR3 is 13 amino acids long. CDR1 and CDR2 (germline): SGHDT, YYEEEE. The CDR3 loop reads CASSRRRTGPEIF. The DNA for the CDR3 is TGTGCCAGCAGCAGGCGTCGGACAGGTCCAGAAATCTTC.

The count of this clone is one. The J gene is TRBJ1-1, the V gene TRBV29-1; TRBD1 is a possible D gene (6 bases). In germline, CDR1 is SQVTM, CDR2 ANQGSEA. V was cut by 4 bases and J by 5 bases, with 8 bases left in between. The CDR3 is 11 residues long. CDR3 in DNA: TGCAGCGTTGTACAGGGAACTGAAGCTTTCTTT. This sequence encodes CSVVQGTEAFF.

V and J are TRBV10-1 and TRBJ2-2; 9 bases align to TRBD1. V lost 2 bases to trimming and J lost 5 bases; unmatched junction nucleotides: 6. The germline gives CDR1 WNHNN, CDR2 SYGVQD (reference sequence). The CDR3 extends over 16 amino acids. In DNA, the CDR3 is TGCGCCAGCAGTGAGGGGGACAGGGCGGGAACCGGGGAGCTGTTTTTT. Protein sequence: CASSEGDRAGTGELFF.

The chain uses TRBV7-2 and TRBJ2-2; 14 bases map to TRBD2. The junction had 8 bases not matched to a gene; V was cut back by 5 bases and J by 6 bases. The V gene's germline CDR1 is SGHTA and CDR2 FQGNSA. The CDR3 has 17 residues. CDR3 DNA: TGTGCCAGCAGCCAACAACGACTAGCGGGAGGGGCCGGGGAGCTGTTTTTT. Translating gives CASSQQRLAGGAGELFF. Variable domain in full (rest from reference TRBV7-2 and TRBJ2-2): GAGVSQSPSNKVTEKGKDVELRCDPISGHTALYWYRQSLGQGLEFLIYFQGNSAPDKSGLPSDRFSAERTGGSVSTLTIQRTQQEDSAVYLCASSQQRLAGGAGELFFGEGSRLTVL.

V gene TRBV7-6 combines with J gene TRBJ2-5; D call uncertain. CDR1 SGHVS and CDR2 FNYEAQ come from the germline V gene. The V end lost 4 bases, the J end lost 2 bases, and 11 bases lay between the germline ends. This CDR3 spans 14 amino acids. Written as DNA, the CDR3 is TGTGCCAGCAGCTCGCTTATCTATCAAGAGACCCAGTACTTC. Residues: CASSSLIYQETQYF.

The chain employs TRBV6-5 and TRBJ1-1; 7 nucleotides line up with TRBD1. The J segment lost 6 bases and the V segment lost 5 bases, leaving 9 bases of the junction unmatched. Germline-derived CDR1 and CDR2 are MNHEY and SVGAGI. The CDR3 consists of 14 residues. CDR3 sequence reads: CASSRDRVSSEAFF. The CDR3 DNA follows: TGTGCCAGCAGTAGAGACAGGGTGTCTTCTGAAGCTTTCTTT.

V is TRBV5-1 and J is TRBJ2-2; TRBD1 aligns across 7 bases. J was trimmed by 4 bases and V by 4 bases; bases with no gene match: 7. Per germline, CDR1 SGHRS and CDR2 YFSETQ. The CDR3 has 15 residues. The CDR3 spells CASSRDRAATGELFF. Written as DNA, the CDR3 is TGCGCCAGCAGCCGCGACAGGGCTGCCACCGGGGAGCTGTTTTTT.

The gene calls are TRBV6-2 or TRBV6-3 and TRBJ2-5; 15 bases agree with TRBD2. CDR3 length: 17 residues. Germline assignment: CDR1 MNHEY and CDR2 SVGEGT. Germline trimming cut 5 bases from V and 2 bases from J; bases unmatched to any gene: 6. This CDR3 is CASSLGTSGRKQETQYF. CDR3 in DNA: TGTGCCAGCAGTCTCGGGACTAGCGGGAGGAAGCAAGAGACCCAGTACTTC.

This clone was picked up one time. The chain employs TRBV30 and TRBJ2-7; 7 nucleotides match TRBD2. With V trimmed by 7 bases and J by 6 bases, 18 bases remained unmatched. Germline CDR1 is GTSNPN and CDR2 is SVGIG (reference sequence). This CDR3 is built from 15 residues. CDR3 bases: TGTGCCTCCTTTCTGAAGACTAGCAGGGAACGCGAGCAGTACTTC. Its protein is CASFLKTSREREQYF.

The chain links TRBV6-5 to TRBJ2-7, with 8 bases fitting TRBD1. The CDR3 consists of 15 residues. Germline values: CDR1 MNHEY, CDR2 SVGAGI. V gave up 2 bases and J gave up 3 bases; unmatched junction bases: 6. In DNA form, the CDR3 reads TGTGCCAGCAGTTACGGGACAGGAGCTATCTACGAGCAGTACTTC. Amino acid sequence: CASSYGTGAIYEQYF.

V is TRBV21-1 and J is TRBJ2-7; the table's D gene call, TRBD2, was not cross checked with the DNA. TRBV21-1 is a listed pseudogene. The CDR3 covers 15 residues. The CDR3 coding sequence is TGTGCCAGCAGCGGCCGGGGGGGACATAACTACGAGCAGTACTTC. The encoded protein is CASSGRGGHNYEQYF.

The chain combines TRBV6-5 with TRBJ2-3; D remains unclear. V was pared by 2 bases and J by 7 bases, with 16 bases between. CDR1 and CDR2 (germline): MNHEY, SVGAGI. The CDR3 spans 15 residues. Here the CDR3 reads CASSYAEAPLYTQYF. In nucleotides, the CDR3 is TGTGCCAGCAGTTACGCCGAAGCCCCCCTTTATACGCAGTATTTT.

V usage is TRBV5-6 and J usage is TRBJ1-2; weak D call: TRBD1 (5 bases). Germline V CDR1 and CDR2: SGHDT, YYEEEE. The CDR3 covers 14 residues. The V and J ends lost 0 bases and 4 bases respectively, with 10 bases between them. The CDR3 DNA reads as TGTGCCAGCAGCTTGGGACAGAACGTCTATGGCTACACCTTC. Translated, it gives CASSLGQNVYGYTF.

This clone turned up a few times. V usage is TRBV7-2 and J usage is TRBJ1-5; 7 nucleotides align to TRBD1. Germline CDR1 is SGHTA and CDR2 is FQGNSA. The CDR3 covers 15 residues. V shed 5 bases, J shed 0 bases, and the junction held 4 bases outside the gene matches. CDR3 sequence: CASSQTGNSNQPQHF. CDR3 DNA sequence: TGTGCCAGCAGCCAGACAGGGAATAGCAATCAGCCCCAGCATTTT.

The sample holds a few counts of this clone. The chain is built from TRBV19 and TRBJ1-5; D gene unclear. V dropped 5 bases and J dropped 2 bases, with 13 bases sitting between them. Germline V gene lookup returns CDR1 LNHDA and CDR2 SQIVND (reference sequence). The CDR3 is 15 amino acids. The CDR3 DNA is TGTGCCAGTAGTCCCTTGAATTCAGGCAATCAGCCCCAGCATTTT. Amino acids: CASSPLNSGNQPQHF.

CDR3 sequence (DNA): TGTGCCAGCAGCTACCCGGGACAGCCCTACGAGCAGTACTTC. Translating it yields CASSYPGQPYEQYF. V usage is TRBV7-9 and J usage is TRBJ2-7; 7 positions match TRBD1. J gave up 2 bases and V 4 bases, and 5 bases lay outside the gene matches. The CDR3 is made up of 14 amino acids. CDR1 and CDR2 from the germline V gene are SEHNR and FQNEAQ (reference sequence).

The genes are TRBV5-5 and TRBJ1-3; D might be TRBD1 (6 bases). CDR3 length: 14 amino acids. Trimming took off 2 bases at V and 8 bases at J, with 14 bases between the two ends. Germline loops: CDR1 SGHKS, CDR2 YYEKEE (reference sequence). This CDR3 reads CASSFSGGPHTIYF. Written as DNA, the CDR3 is TGTGCCAGCAGCTTTTCTGGGGGCCCTCACACCATATATTTT.

This chain connects TRBV7-2 to TRBJ1-1, with 8 bases lining up with TRBD1. V was pared by 5 bases and J by 5 bases, with 7 bases of the junction left unmatched. Germline CDR1 and CDR2: SGHTA and FQGNSA. This CDR3 spans 14 amino acids. The CDR3 DNA reads as TGTGCCAGCAGCCAGACAGGGGTTAGGACTGAAGCTTTCTTT. It yields the protein CASSQTGVRTEAFF.